This section outlines one TCR beta chain sequence together with its context. No antigen is known for it. Germline V lookup: CDR1 SGDLS, CDR2 YYNGEE. The V end was cut by 3 bases, the J end by 5 bases, with 9 bases between. This CDR3 spans 13 amino acids. This record belongs to a study of cytomegalovirus exposure and HLA in healthy donors. Whole-study findings and limits: Per published reports, the classifier diagnosed cytomegalovirus status with high specificity and sensitivity. The study labeled 180 or so TCR beta chains cytomegalovirus-associated. Three CMV-associated chains proved CMV antigen-specific in vitro. In the approximately 130 validation repertoires, a later analysis found that first-cohort TCR clusters tended to co-occur.

Profiling relied on immunoSEQ multiplex PCR, and the TCRdb table lists in-frame clones only, not all of them. The sample has about 98,000 clones, approximately 88% seen once. The sequence was collected from a woman aged 25 to 39 in good health and CMV-seronegative. The material sequenced was PBMCs. The chain links TRBV9 to TRBJ1-5; unclear D gene. The CDR3 DNA reads as TGTGCCAGCAGCGATCAACTGGATCAGCCCCAGCATTTT. Amino acid sequence: CASSDQLDQPQHF. The full variable domain, rest sourced from reference TRBV9 and TRBJ1-5, is DSGVTQTPKHLITATGQRVTLRCSPRSGDLSVYWYQQSLDQGLQFLIQYYNGEERAKGNILERFSAQQFPDLHSELNLSSLELGDSALYFCASSDQLDQPQHFGDGTRLSIL.